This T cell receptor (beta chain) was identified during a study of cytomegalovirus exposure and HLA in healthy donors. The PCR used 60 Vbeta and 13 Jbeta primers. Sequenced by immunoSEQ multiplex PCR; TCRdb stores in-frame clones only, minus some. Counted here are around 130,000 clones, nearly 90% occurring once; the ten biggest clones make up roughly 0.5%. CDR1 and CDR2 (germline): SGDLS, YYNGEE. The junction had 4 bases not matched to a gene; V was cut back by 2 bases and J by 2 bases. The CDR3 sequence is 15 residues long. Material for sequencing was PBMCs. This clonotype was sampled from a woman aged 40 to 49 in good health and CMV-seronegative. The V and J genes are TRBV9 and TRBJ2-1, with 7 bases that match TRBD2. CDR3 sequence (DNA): TGTGCCAGCAGCGTCTCTAGCGGCCCCTACAATGAGCAGTTCTTC. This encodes CASSVSSGPYNEQFF.